This entry lists 21 T cell receptor beta chains sequenced from one sample in a study of T cells in localized non-small cell lung cancer. Assay used: immunoSEQ multiplex PCR; TCRdb lists only in-frame clones, some missing. The sample has under 55,000 clones; around 80% are singletons. The material was PBMCs, obtained before any cancer treatment. The receptor source for this set is a woman between 35 and 75 years old with stage II lung adenocarcinoma.

This chain links TRBV27 with TRBJ2-1, with a weak D call TRBD2 (7 bases). Germline-derived CDR1 and CDR2 are MNHEY and SMNVEV (reference sequence). V was trimmed by 1 base and J by 12 bases, leaving 19 bases between them. The CDR3 covers 15 residues. The CDR3 loop reads CASSLYLGRGFLQFF. The CDR3 DNA reads TGTGCCAGCAGTTTATATCTTGGGAGGGGGTTCTTGCAGTTCTTC.

The chain links TRBV5-5 to TRBJ2-3, with no clear D. V was trimmed by 1 base and J by 2 bases, leaving 11 bases between them. The length of the CDR3 is 15 residues. CDR1 and CDR2 from the germline V gene are SGHKS and YYEKEE (reference sequence). CDR3 sequence (DNA): TGTGCCAGCAGCTTGTTGTCGGGTTACACAGATACGCAGTATTTT. It is translated as CASSLLSGYTDTQYF.

The chain recombines TRBV2 with TRBJ1-6, with 8 bases identical to TRBD1. Germline V CDR1 and CDR2: SNHLY, FYNNEI. CDR3 length: 18 amino acids. V shed 3 bases, J shed 12 bases, and the junction held 19 bases outside the gene matches. The CDR3 loop reads CASSDTGTGKGRLEPLHF. CDR3 nucleotide sequence: TGTGCCAGCAGTGATACCGGGACAGGAAAAGGAAGGTTGGAACCCCTCCACTTT. The complete variable domain, with remaining parts taken from reference TRBV2 and TRBJ1-6, reads EPEVTQTPSHQVTQMGQEVILRCVPISNHLYFYWYRQILGQKVEFLVSFYNNEISEKSEIFDDQFSVERPDGSNFTLKIRSTKLEDSAMYFCASSDTGTGKGRLEPLHFGNGTRLTVT.

V usage is TRBV30 and J usage is TRBJ1-2, with D uncertain. V lost 5 bases and J lost 1, with 8 bases in between. CDR1 is GTSNPN and CDR2 is SVGIG in the germline V gene (reference sequence). The CDR3 is made up of 12 amino acids. CDR3 residues: CAWSTDNYGYTF. The DNA of the CDR3 is TGTGCCTGGTCGACGGATAACTATGGCTACACCTTC.

The chain recombines TRBV19 with TRBJ1-4; 9 positions match TRBD1. Trimming took 6 bases from V and 3 from J; bases not matched to a gene: 8. CDR1 and CDR2 (germline): LNHDA, SQIVND (reference sequence). This CDR3 spans 16 amino acids. The CDR3 nucleotides are TGTGCCAGTAGCCCGACAGGGGGACTTCCTAATGAAAAACTGTTTTTT. Translated: CASSPTGGLPNEKLFF.

This clone was found a few times. V is TRBV21-1 and J is TRBJ1-2. TRBV21-1 constitutes a pseudogene. The CDR3 extends over 12 amino acids. In DNA, the CDR3 is TGTGCCATCGACTACTTGGACTATGGCTACACCTTC. Translated, it gives CAIDYLDYGYTF.

The rearrangement uses TRBV28 and TRBJ1-1; TRBD1 aligns across 8 bases. The CDR3 spans 14 residues. CDR1 is MDHEN, CDR2 SYDVKM, per germline. Trimming took 1 base from V and 5 from J; bases not matched to a gene: 3. CDR3 loop: CASSLSTGGTEAFF. For the CDR3, the DNA is TGTGCCAGCAGTTTATCTACAGGGGGGACTGAAGCTTTCTTT.

The chain is built from TRBV11-2 and TRBJ2-7; 13 bases align to TRBD2. The J segment lost 1 base and the V segment lost 4 bases, leaving 4 bases of the junction unmatched. The germline V gene has CDR1 SGHAT and CDR2 FQNNGV. The CDR3 has 16 residues. CDR3: CASSSRTSGGSYEQYF. The CDR3 DNA reads as TGTGCCAGCAGCTCACGGACTAGCGGGGGTTCCTACGAGCAGTACTTC. The whole variable domain, filled in from reference TRBV11-2 and TRBJ2-7, reads EAGVAQSPRYKIIEKRQSVAFWCNPISGHATLYWYQQILGQGPKLLIQFQNNGVVDDSQLPKDRFSAERLKGVDSTLKIQPAKLEDSAVYLCASSSRTSGGSYEQYFGPGTRLTVT.

This clone turned up a few times. The rearrangement joins TRBV7-3 to TRBJ2-5, with D hard to call. The CDR3 sequence is 14 residues long. The germline CDR1 and CDR2 sequences are SGHTA and FQGTGA. V lost 1 base and J 4 bases, leaving 10 bases between the germline ends. DNA for the CDR3: TGTGCCAGCAGCTTAATGGGTTCTCGAGAGACCCAGTACTTC. It codes for CASSLMGSRETQYF.

The chain links TRBV15 to TRBJ1-5; tentative D call: TRBD1 (5 bases). Germline values: CDR1 LNHNV, CDR2 YYDKDF (reference sequence). Trimming pared 2 bases from V and 4 bases from J, leaving 15 bases between. This CDR3 has 16 amino acids. The CDR3 here is CATSRPLGAGNQPQHF. The CDR3 DNA follows: TGTGCCACCAGCAGACCCCTCGGGGCGGGGAATCAGCCCCAGCATTTT.

This rearrangement joins TRBV28 to TRBJ1-1; 8 bases line up with TRBD1. The CDR3 covers 15 residues. Germline V lookup: CDR1 MDHEN, CDR2 SYDVKM. After removal of 4 bases from V and 5 bases from J, the junction contained 9 bases not matched to a gene. CDR3 nucleotides: TGTGCCAGCAGTTCAGGGGGCCTTATGGAGACTGAAGCTTTCTTT. It codes for CASSSGGLMETEAFF.

CDR3 amino acids: CASSLRRGRETQYF. The CDR3 DNA sequence: TGTGCCAGCAGCCTCAGACGGGGCCGGGAGACCCAGTACTTC. J is TRBJ2-5 and V is TRBV14; D may match TRBD1 or TRBD2 (5 bases each). With 4 bases removed from V and 5 bases from J, the gap between germline ends came to 14 bases. Germline loops: CDR1 SGHDN, CDR2 FVKESK. The CDR3 is made up of 14 amino acids.

This rearrangement joins TRBV6-5 to TRBJ1-5, with D maybe TRBD1 (5 bases). The V end lost 7 bases, the J end lost 0 bases, and 13 bases lay between the germline ends. This CDR3 comprises 15 residues. Germline V lookup: CDR1 MNHEY, CDR2 SVGAGI. CDR3 in DNA: TGTGCCAGCACCTGGGGGGACGATAGCAATCAGCCCCAGCATTTT. Its translation is CASTWGDDSNQPQHF.

The chain uses TRBV25-1 and TRBJ1-1; possible D gene TRBD1, 5 bases. The CDR3 is 12 amino acids. V dropped 2 bases and J dropped 6 bases, with 7 bases sitting between them. Germline lookup yields CDR1 MGHDK and CDR2 SYGVNS. The CDR3 is CASSEQGSEAFF. The DNA of the CDR3 is TGTGCCAGCAGTGAACAGGGATCTGAAGCTTTCTTT.

This rearrangement joins TRBV6-5 to TRBJ1-1, with unresolved D. Trimming left V 4 bases short and J 6 bases short, with 15 bases between. The CDR3 totals 14 residues. Germline-derived CDR1 and CDR2 are MNHEY and SVGAGI. CDR3 sequence (DNA): TGTGCCAGCAGTTCGTACGGGTTCGGTCCTGAAGCTTTCTTT. Amino acids: CASSSYGFGPEAFF.

V and J are TRBV5-5 and TRBJ2-5; D possibly uses TRBD1 or TRBD2 (5 bases each). The V end was cut by 7 bases, the J end by 2 bases, with 12 bases between. CDR3 size: 13 residues. CDR1 and CDR2 from the germline V gene are SGHKS and YYEKEE (reference sequence). This chain's CDR3 is CASSIEGQETQYF. In nucleotides, the CDR3 is TGTGCCAGCTCAATAGAGGGGCAAGAGACCCAGTACTTC.

Written as DNA, the CDR3 is TGTGCCAGCGGGGGACAGGGGCCCAATCAGCCCCAGCATTTT. This translates into CASGGQGPNQPQHF. The V gene is TRBV6-5, the J gene TRBJ1-5, with TRBD1 matching 10 bases. The CDR3 has 14 residues. Germline CDR1 reads MNHEY; CDR2 reads SVGAGI. V lost 8 bases and J lost 3; bases outside the gene matches: 4.

This clone is deemed medium-sized. At one end, the junction sequence differs from germline, possibly due to a read error. The gene calls are TRBV2 and TRBJ1-4, with 7 bases matching TRBD1. Germline lookup yields CDR1 SNHLY and CDR2 FYNNEI. The length of the CDR3 is 13 residues. CDR3 sequence (DNA): TGTGCCAATAGGGACAGCCCTAAGGAAAAACTGTTTTTT. Its protein is CANRDSPKEKLFF. The full variable domain, with the rest looked up from reference TRBV2 and TRBJ1-4, is EPEVTQTPSHQVTQMGQEVILRCVPISNHLYFYWYRQILGQKVEFLVSFYNNEISEKSEIFDDQFSVERPDGSNFTLKIRSTKLEDSAMYFCANRDSPKEKLFFGSGTQLSVL.

This chain links TRBV7-2 with TRBJ2-2; possibly TRBD1 for D (5 bases). Germline CDR1 SGHTA, CDR2 FQGNSA. The germline V and J ends were trimmed by 1 base and 8 bases, with 14 bases remaining between them. CDR3 size: 15 residues. As DNA, the CDR3 is TGTGCCAGCAGCTTAGGGTCGGCAGGGCTTGGGGAGCTGTTTTTT. This sequence encodes CASSLGSAGLGELFF.

This chain links TRBV5-6 with TRBJ2-7; 7 bases agree with TRBD1. J was trimmed by 4 bases and V by 2 bases; bases with no gene match: 6. Germline V gene lookup returns CDR1 SGHDT and CDR2 YYEEEE. The CDR3 is 14 amino acids. The chain's CDR3 is CASSFSHRGYEQYF. CDR3 nucleotides: TGTGCCAGCAGCTTTTCCCACAGGGGTTACGAGCAGTACTTC.

CDR3 loop: CASSSWGWETQYF. CDR3 nucleotides: TGTGCCAGCAGCTCATGGGGCTGGGAGACCCAGTACTTC. This chain connects TRBV5-4 to TRBJ2-5; maybe TRBD1 (5 bases). V was clipped by 3 bases and J by 5 bases, with 11 bases between them. The CDR3 extends over 13 amino acids. CDR1 is SGHNT and CDR2 is YYREEE in the germline V gene (reference sequence).